The clone carrying this TCR beta chain was observed at least ten times. With 2 bases clipped from V and 5 bases from J, the junction kept 5 bases outside the gene matches. The V gene's germline CDR1 is MGHRA and CDR2 YSYEKL. CDR3 length: 15 amino acids. The data were taken from a study of neurological immune-mediated disorders. The authors obtained over 160 million TCR-beta sequences from 15-18 subjects per sequencing run. TCRdb fed the 5' RACE reads into MiXCR, producing one record per CDR3 protein. Altogether about 55,000 distinct CDR3 sequences are present, around 3.6% being singletons, with the ten largest covering 1.5% to 2%.

The sequenced sample consisted of PBMCs. The chain carries TRBV4-1 and TRBJ1-4; 7 bases align to TRBD1. The origin of this receptor is a man aged 25-45 years with multiple sclerosis. CDR3 protein: CASSQLAGGNEKLFF. DNA of the CDR3: TGCGCCAGCAGCCAACTCGCAGGGGGAAATGAAAAACTGTTTTTT.